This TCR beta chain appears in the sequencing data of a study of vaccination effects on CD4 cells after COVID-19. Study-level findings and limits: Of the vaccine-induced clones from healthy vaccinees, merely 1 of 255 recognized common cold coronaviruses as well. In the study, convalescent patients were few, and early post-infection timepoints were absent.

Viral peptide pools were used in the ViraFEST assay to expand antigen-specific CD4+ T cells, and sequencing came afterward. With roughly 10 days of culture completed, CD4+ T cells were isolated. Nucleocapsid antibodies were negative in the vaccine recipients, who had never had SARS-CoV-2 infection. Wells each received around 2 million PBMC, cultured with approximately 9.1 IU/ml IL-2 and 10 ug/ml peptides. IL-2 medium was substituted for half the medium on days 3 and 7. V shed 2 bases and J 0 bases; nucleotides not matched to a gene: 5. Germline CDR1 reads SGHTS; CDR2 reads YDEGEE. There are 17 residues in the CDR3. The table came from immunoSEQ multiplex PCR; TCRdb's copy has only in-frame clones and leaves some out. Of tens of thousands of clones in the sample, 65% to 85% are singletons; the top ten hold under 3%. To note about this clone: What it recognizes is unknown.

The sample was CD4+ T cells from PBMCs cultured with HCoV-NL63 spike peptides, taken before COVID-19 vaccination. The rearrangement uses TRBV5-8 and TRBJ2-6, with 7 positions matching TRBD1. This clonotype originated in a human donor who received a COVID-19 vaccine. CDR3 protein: CASSLRGPYSGANVLTF. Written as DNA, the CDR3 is TGTGCCAGCAGCTTAAGGGGGCCCTACTCTGGGGCCAACGTCCTGACTTTC.